One and the same sample provided the 20 T cell receptor beta chains below, sequenced in a study of CXCR3-negative and CXCR3-positive naive CD8 T cells. The TRB libraries of cDNA were built by UMI-labeled 5' RACE. TCRdb reprocessed the 5' RACE reads and stores each CDR3 protein as one record, lacking DNA. In total, the table holds about 130,000 distinct CDR3 sequences. Antigen specificity for these receptors is unknown. Findings and limits, study-wide: More hydrophobic TRB CDR3s occurred in CXCR3-positive than in CXCR3-negative naive cells.

Sequenced sample: naive CXCR3+ CD8+ T cells from blood. As for subset: CD45RO-CCR7+CD27+CD95- naive CD8+ T cells expressing CXCR3 (TNR3+). These receptors originate from a human donor in good health. Some clones in this sample may be carry-over from other donors' samples.

V usage is TRBV11-3 and J usage is TRBJ1-1; TCRdb indicates TRBD1, and absent DNA this call remains unverified. Germline CDR1 is SGHNT and CDR2 is YENEEA. This CDR3 is 17 amino acids long. The CDR3 loop reads CASSLSGQGVHNTEAFF.

The chain employs TRBV2 and TRBJ2-1; the TRBD2 assignment by TCRdb is unverifiable without DNA. Germline CDR1 and CDR2: SNHLY and FYNNEI. This CDR3 comprises 14 residues. The CDR3 sequence: CASSEGLAGPEQFF.

The V call is TRBV7-9, the J call TRBJ1-1. Germline V gene sequence: CDR1 SEHNR, CDR2 FQNEAQ (reference sequence). The CDR3 loop spans 13 amino acids. CDR3 sequence: CASSLKPLPEAFF.

J is TRBJ1-1 and V is TRBV4-2. The germline V gene encodes CDR1 LGHNA and CDR2 YNFKEQ. The CDR3 is made up of 17 amino acids. The CDR3 region is CASSQGPPVFSDTEAFF.

The chain links TRBV12-3 or TRBV12-4 to TRBJ2-7. This CDR3 is built from 14 residues. The CDR3 protein is CASSFSRGSNEQYF.

The gene calls are TRBV9 and TRBJ2-7; there is no DNA to check the TCRdb D call of TRBD1. This CDR3 spans 14 amino acids. The germline CDR1 and CDR2 sequences are SGDLS and YYNGEE. The CDR3 sequence is CASSVGGVGYEQYF.

CDR3: CASSFSQGMNTEAFF. This sequence joins TRBV12-3 or TRBV12-4 and TRBJ1-1; the TCRdb call, TRBD1, lacks DNA for checking. The CDR3 totals 15 residues.

The chain carries TRBV20-1 and TRBJ2-2; no DNA is available, so the TRBD2 call from TCRdb remains unchecked. The CDR3 runs 16 residues. Germline V gives CDR1 DFQATT, CDR2 SNEGSKA (reference sequence). This CDR3 reads CSARDLAGGETGELFF.

V usage is TRBV12-5 and J usage is TRBJ2-3. The CDR3 length is 11 residues. From germline, CDR1 is LGHNT and CDR2 FRNRAP. The CDR3 here is CASGSGDTQYF.

CDR3: CASSQARGDTQYF. The chain uses TRBV4-2 and TRBJ2-3. This CDR3 has 13 residues. Germline CDR1 LGHNA, CDR2 YNFKEQ.

The CDR3 sequence: CASSPGQGYNQPQHF. The chain carries TRBV6-5 and TRBJ1-5; the D call from TCRdb, TRBD1, cannot be confirmed without DNA. Germline-derived CDR1 and CDR2 are MNHEY and SVGAGI. This CDR3 contains 15 residues.

The chain recombines TRBV7-6 with TRBJ2-5; TCRdb outputs TRBD1, but without DNA this stays unchecked. Germline loops: CDR1 SGHVS, CDR2 FNYEAQ. The CDR3 covers 13 residues. The CDR3 sequence is CASSPGIQETQYF.

This chain uses TRBV19 with TRBJ2-2. CDR1 and CDR2 from the germline V gene are LNHDA and SQIVND (reference sequence). The CDR3 contains 13 residues. The CDR3 reads CASSIIYPGELFF.

The CDR3 sequence is CATGVQGAEAFF. This chain uses TRBV6-5 with TRBJ1-1; TCRdb indicates TRBD1, and absent DNA this call remains unverified. The CDR3 contains 12 residues. The germline gives CDR1 MNHEY, CDR2 SVGAGI.

The chain combines TRBV10-1 with TRBJ2-3; the D call from TCRdb, TRBD1, cannot be confirmed without DNA. The length of the CDR3 is 20 residues. Germline CDR1 WNHNN, CDR2 SYGVQD (reference sequence). CDR3: CASTHPHTGGPWGYADTQYF.

The rearrangement joins TRBV27 to TRBJ2-5. The germline CDR1 and CDR2 sequences are MNHEY and SMNVEV (reference sequence). This CDR3 has 14 residues. The CDR3 sequence is CASSLRHEGETQYF.

The chain uses TRBV10-2 and TRBJ1-2. CDR3 length equals 13 residues. Germline V gene data show CDR1 as WSHSY and CDR2 as SAAADI. CDR3 in amino acids: CASSRESRSHDTF.

The chain joins TRBV7-2 to TRBJ2-7; no DNA is available, so the TRBD1 call from TCRdb remains unchecked. The CDR3 is 17 residues long. CDR1 SGHTA and CDR2 FQGNSA come from the germline V gene. The CDR3 loop reads CASSLGLQGTLSYEQYF.

The chain recombines TRBV29-1 with TRBJ1-1; TCRdb proposes TRBD1, but this gene call is untestable without DNA. The germline V gene has CDR1 SQVTM and CDR2 ANQGSEA. CDR3 size: 11 residues. CDR3 sequence reads: CSVDRAAEAFF. Combining the CDR3 with reference TRBV29-1 and TRBJ1-1 gives the whole variable domain SAVISQKPSRDICQRGTSLTIQCQVDSQVTMMFWYRQQPGQSLTLIATANQGSEATYESGFVIDKFPISRPNLTFSTLTVSNMSPEDSSIYLCSVDRAAEAFFGQGTRLTVV.

The chain carries TRBV27 and TRBJ2-1; no DNA is available, so the TRBD2 call from TCRdb remains unchecked. CDR1 MNHEY and CDR2 SMNVEV come from the germline V gene (reference sequence). CDR3 size: 17 residues. The CDR3 loop reads CASSSVAGGSSYNEQFF.